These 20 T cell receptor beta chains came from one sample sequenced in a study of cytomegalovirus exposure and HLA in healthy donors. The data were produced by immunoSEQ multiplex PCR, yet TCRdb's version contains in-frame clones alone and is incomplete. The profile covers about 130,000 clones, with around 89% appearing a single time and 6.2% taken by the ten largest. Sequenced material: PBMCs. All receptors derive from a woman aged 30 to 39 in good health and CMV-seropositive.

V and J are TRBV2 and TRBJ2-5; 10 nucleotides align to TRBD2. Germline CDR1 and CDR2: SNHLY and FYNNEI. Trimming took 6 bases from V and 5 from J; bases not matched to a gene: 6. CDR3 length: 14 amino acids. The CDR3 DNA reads TGTGCCAGCAGAGAGCGGGGGGGCCTTGAGACCCAGTACTTC. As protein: CASRERGGLETQYF.

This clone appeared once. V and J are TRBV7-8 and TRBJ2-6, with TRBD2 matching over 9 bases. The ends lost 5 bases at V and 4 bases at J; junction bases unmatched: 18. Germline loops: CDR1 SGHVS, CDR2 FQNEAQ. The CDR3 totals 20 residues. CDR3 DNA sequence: TGTGCCAGCAGCCCACGCACTAGACTCGCGGGGGGGCCCGGGGCCAACGTCCTGACTTTC. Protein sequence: CASSPRTRLAGGPGANVLTF.

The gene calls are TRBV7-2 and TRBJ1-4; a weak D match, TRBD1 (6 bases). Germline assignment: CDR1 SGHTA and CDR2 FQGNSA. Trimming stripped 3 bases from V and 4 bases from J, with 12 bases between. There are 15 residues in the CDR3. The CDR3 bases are TGTGCCAGCAGCTTGCACAGGGCCAATAATGAAAAACTGTTTTTT. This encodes CASSLHRANNEKLFF.

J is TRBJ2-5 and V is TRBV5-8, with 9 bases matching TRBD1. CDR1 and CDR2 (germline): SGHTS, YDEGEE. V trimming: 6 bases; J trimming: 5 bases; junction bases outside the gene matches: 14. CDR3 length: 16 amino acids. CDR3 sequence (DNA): TGTGCCAGCAAAGGACAGGGGCGGATGGGGACGGAGACCCAGTACTTC. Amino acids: CASKGQGRMGTETQYF.

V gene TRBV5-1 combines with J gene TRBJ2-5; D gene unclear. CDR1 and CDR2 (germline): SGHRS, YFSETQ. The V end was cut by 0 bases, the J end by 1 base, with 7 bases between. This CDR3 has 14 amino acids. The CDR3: CASSLAQLQETQYF. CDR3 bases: TGCGCCAGCAGCTTGGCACAGCTCCAAGAGACCCAGTACTTC.

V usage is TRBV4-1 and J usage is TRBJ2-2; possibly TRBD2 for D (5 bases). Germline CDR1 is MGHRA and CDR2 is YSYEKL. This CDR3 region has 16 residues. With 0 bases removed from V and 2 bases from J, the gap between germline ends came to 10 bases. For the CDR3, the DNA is TGCGCCAGCAGCCAAGATCCTCCGGGAAACACCGGGGAGCTGTTTTTT. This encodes CASSQDPPGNTGELFF.

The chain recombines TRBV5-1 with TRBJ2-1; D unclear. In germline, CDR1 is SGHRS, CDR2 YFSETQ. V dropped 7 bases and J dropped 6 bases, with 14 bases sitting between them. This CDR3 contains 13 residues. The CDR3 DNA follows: TGCGCCAGCTCCAGTTCCGCCCTCAATGAGCAGTTCTTC. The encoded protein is CASSSSALNEQFF. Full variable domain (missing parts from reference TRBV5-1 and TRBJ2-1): KAGVTQTPRYLIKTRGQQVTLSCSPISGHRSVSWYQQTPGQGLQFLFEYFSETQRNKGNFPGRFSGRQFSNSRSEMNVSTLELGDSALYLCASSSSALNEQFFGPGTRLTVL.

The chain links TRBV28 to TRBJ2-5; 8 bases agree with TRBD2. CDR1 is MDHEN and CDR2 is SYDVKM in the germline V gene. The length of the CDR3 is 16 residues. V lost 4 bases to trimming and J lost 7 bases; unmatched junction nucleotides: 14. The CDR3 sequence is CASSWGTGGTYGTQYF. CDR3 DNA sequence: TGTGCCAGCAGTTGGGGTACGGGAGGGACGTATGGGACCCAGTACTTC.

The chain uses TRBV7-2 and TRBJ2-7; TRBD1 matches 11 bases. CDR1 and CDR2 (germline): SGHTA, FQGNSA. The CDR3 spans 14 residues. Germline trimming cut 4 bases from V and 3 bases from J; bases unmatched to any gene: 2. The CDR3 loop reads CASSWDRGYYEQYF. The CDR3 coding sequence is TGTGCCAGCAGCTGGGACAGGGGGTACTACGAGCAGTACTTC.

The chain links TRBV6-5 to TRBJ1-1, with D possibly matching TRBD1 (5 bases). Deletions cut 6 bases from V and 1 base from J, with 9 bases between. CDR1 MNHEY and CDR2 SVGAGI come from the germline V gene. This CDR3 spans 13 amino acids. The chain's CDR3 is CASRKGPNTEAFF. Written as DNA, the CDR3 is TGTGCCAGCAGAAAGGGGCCGAACACTGAAGCTTTCTTT.

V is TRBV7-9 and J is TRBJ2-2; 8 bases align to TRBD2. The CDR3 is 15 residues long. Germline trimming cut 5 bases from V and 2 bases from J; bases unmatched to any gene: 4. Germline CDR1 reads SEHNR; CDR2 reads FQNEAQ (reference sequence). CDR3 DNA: TGTGCCAGCAGCCCGGGGGGGCCTAACACCGGGGAGCTGTTTTTT. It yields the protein CASSPGGPNTGELFF.

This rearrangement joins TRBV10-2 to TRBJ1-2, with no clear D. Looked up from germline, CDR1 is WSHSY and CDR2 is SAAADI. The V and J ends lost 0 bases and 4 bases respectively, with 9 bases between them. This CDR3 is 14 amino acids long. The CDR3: CASSESETFYGYTF. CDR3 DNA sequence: TGCGCCAGCAGTGAGTCAGAAACTTTCTATGGCTACACCTTC.

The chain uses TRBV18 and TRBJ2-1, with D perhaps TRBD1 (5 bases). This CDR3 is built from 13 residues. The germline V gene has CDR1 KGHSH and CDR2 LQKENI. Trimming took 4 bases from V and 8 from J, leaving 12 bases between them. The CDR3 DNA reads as TGTGCCAGCTCACAATCAAGGGGTGATGAGCAGTTCTTC. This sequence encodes CASSQSRGDEQFF.

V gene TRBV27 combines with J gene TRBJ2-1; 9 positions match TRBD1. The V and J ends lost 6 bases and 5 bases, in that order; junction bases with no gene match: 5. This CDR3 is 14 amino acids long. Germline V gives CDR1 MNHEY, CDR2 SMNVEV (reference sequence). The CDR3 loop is CASSPDRGHNEQFF. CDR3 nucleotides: TGTGCCAGCAGCCCGGACAGGGGTCACAATGAGCAGTTCTTC.

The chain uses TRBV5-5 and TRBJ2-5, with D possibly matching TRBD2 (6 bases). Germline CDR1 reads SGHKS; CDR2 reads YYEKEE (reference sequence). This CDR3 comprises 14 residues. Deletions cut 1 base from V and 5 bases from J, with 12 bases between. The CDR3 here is CASSLFGGAETQYF. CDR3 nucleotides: TGTGCCAGCAGCTTGTTCGGGGGTGCGGAGACCCAGTACTTC.

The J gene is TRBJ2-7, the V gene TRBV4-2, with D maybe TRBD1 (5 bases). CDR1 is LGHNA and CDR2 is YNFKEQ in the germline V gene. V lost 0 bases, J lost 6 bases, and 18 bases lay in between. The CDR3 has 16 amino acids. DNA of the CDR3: TGTGCCAGCAGCCAAGATAGCAGGGCCGTGTGGGGCGAGCAGTACTTC. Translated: CASSQDSRAVWGEQYF.

CDR3 region: CASSLLSQGDGYTF. In DNA, the CDR3 is TGTGCCAGCAGTTTATTGAGCCAGGGGGACGGCTACACCTTC. This chain links TRBV28 with TRBJ1-2; 7 bases line up with TRBD1. Germline CDR1 and CDR2: MDHEN and SYDVKM. This CDR3 region has 14 residues. V lost 1 base to trimming and J lost 8 bases; unmatched junction nucleotides: 7.

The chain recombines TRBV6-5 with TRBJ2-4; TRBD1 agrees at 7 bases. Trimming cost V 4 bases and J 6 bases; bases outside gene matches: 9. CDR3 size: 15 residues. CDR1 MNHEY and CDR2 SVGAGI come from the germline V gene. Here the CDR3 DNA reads TGTGCCAGCAGTTCCGGGGACAGCGCCCGAAACATTCAGTACTTC. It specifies CASSSGDSARNIQYF.

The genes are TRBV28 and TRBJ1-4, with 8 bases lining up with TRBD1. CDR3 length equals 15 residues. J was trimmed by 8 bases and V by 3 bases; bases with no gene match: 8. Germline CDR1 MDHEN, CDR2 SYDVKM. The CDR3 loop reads CASSLPGGLGEKLFF. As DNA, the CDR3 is TGTGCCAGCAGTTTGCCAGGGGGCCTTGGGGAAAAACTGTTTTTT.

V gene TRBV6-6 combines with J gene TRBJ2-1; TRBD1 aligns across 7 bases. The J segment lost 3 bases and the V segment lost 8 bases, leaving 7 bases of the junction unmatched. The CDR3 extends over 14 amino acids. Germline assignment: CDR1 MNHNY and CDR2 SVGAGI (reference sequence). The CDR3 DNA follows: TGTGCCAGCCTTAACAGGGGTAACTACAATGAGCAGTTCTTC. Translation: CASLNRGNYNEQFF.